The rows below give T cell receptor beta chains drawn from one sample of a study of blood T cell repertoires in COVID-19. Generated by immunoSEQ multiplex PCR, the TCRdb table keeps only in-frame clones and is missing some. Of about 74,000 clones in the sample, about 90% are singletons; the top ten hold approximately 0.98%. Material for sequencing was peripheral blood. The source of these receptors is a woman in her fifties or sixties in a cohort sampled during active COVID-19. The CDR3 runs from the conserved cysteine through the conserved F or W.

j_gene,v_gene,CDR3aa
TRBJ2-1,TRBV4-1,CASSFGLGGREQFF
TRBJ1-1,TRBV27,CASFGLIAGLNTEAFF
TRBJ1-1,TRBV27,CASSLRGLMNTEAFF
TRBJ1-5,TRBV7-9,CASSSTTGNNQPQHF
TRBJ2-5,TRBV7-7,CASSLGSGQETQYF
TRBJ1-2,TRBV28,CASSQQEDGYTF
TRBJ1-1,TRBV15,CATSPEVHTEAFF
TRBJ2-3,TRBV18,CASSPGTGHTDTQYF
TRBJ2-5,TRBV28,CASSSRRQGVQETQYF
TRBJ1-2,TRBV3-1/TRBV3-2,CASSQETGFGYTF
TRBJ2-5,TRBV28,CASSTGTGLQETQYF
TRBJ1-5,TRBV19,CASSILGTGSNQPQHF
TRBJ2-1,TRBV19,CATGTGSLSYNEQFF
TRBJ1-1,TRBV15,CATSEDRVGTEAFF
TRBJ1-2,TRBV6-5,CASSPRDRGLDGYTF
TRBJ2-1,TRBV5-1,CASSLGTGTNEQFF
TRBJ2-2,TRBV7-2,CASSPQGLAGAIGELFF
TRBJ2-4,TRBV6-5,CASSYWGQGGKNIQYF
TRBJ1-6,TRBV5-1,CASSLGQTSPLHF
TRBJ1-5,TRBV5-5,CASSLVSNNQPQHF
TRBJ1-2,TRBV30,CAWTTPEGPGTLPLDYGYTF
TRBJ2-1,TRBV27,CASSPIASGHNEQFF
TRBJ1-1,TRBV15,CATSTLAGIMTFF
TRBJ2-1,TRBV7-8,CASSPSGRGYNEQFF
TRBJ2-7,TRBV7-9,CASSREVEAYEQYF
TRBJ2-1,TRBV11-2,CASSAGTSGRNEQFF
TRBJ1-1,TRBV18,CASSPPRGPNTEAFF
TRBJ1-5,TRBV19,CASSSGQRYSNQPQHF
TRBJ2-5,TRBV19,CASSIFPGKGGVQETQYF
TRBJ1-2,TRBV5-8,CASSSATRANYGYTF
TRBJ1-1,TRBV4-1,CASSQDGNDRGGAFF
TRBJ2-3,TRBV7-2,CASSFLLATDTQYF
TRBJ2-5,TRBV7-8,CASSSDTRETQYF
TRBJ1-2,TRBV7-9,CASSLQGGNYGYTF
TRBJ1-1,TRBV6-6,CASSLGGGLGERTEAFF
TRBJ2-3,TRBV28,CASSSAGAISDTQYF
TRBJ2-7,TRBV12-3/TRBV12-4,CASSLKQSYEQYF
TRBJ2-4,TRBV27,CASSLGPYRGGIQYF
TRBJ2-3,TRBV28,CASSLWGQGAIGTDTQYF
TRBJ2-4,TRBV13,CASSLGVLSDLRENIQYF
TRBJ2-1,TRBV11-3,CASSLSETSGYNEQFF
TRBJ2-2,TRBV20-1,CSASSGRAGTGELFF
TRBJ2-7,TRBV3-1/TRBV3-2,CASSLMGTRSYEQYF
TRBJ2-5,TRBV3-1/TRBV3-2,CASRVSGQETQYF
TRBJ2-7,TRBV9,CASSVRTGGEQYF
TRBJ1-1,TRBV5-5,CASSPRAGPTEAFF
TRBJ2-7,TRBV5-8,CASSLEQTDYSYEQYF
TRBJ1-1,TRBV7-9,CASSSSTGHQAFF
TRBJ1-3,TRBV5-4,CASSRDSSGNTIYF
TRBJ2-1,TRBV10-3,CAISEPTRVNNEQFF
TRBJ1-5,TRBV27,CASTLDRVKNQPQHF
TRBJ2-7,TRBV3-1/TRBV3-2,CASSPGLAGVSTKQYF
TRBJ1-5,TRBV28,CASISQGYQPQHF
TRBJ1-1,TRBV28,CASSRSFISGMNTEAFF
TRBJ1-4,TRBV5-1,CASSYNQGPNEKLFF
TRBJ2-1,TRBV27,CASSSHNEQFF
TRBJ2-5,TRBV9,CASSPAGGFYQETQYF
TRBJ2-1,TRBV27,CASNPHGFTGGQFF
TRBJ1-2,TRBV6-6,CASSPSWGGLANYGYTF